This entry is about one T cell receptor beta chain. It lacks a known antigen. Base quality data are lacking; no much larger clone is found one base away. These data belong to a study of shared clonotypes between healthy human individuals (dated by TCRdb to 2020 to 2022). Study-level background: A couple of women and a few men aged 18 to 49 years were included in the cohort. For each donor, CD4 naive and CD4 memory were each given three plates, CD8 naive was given two plates, and CD8 memory was given one plate. Between about 0.9 and 8.9 billion PBMCs per donor were obtained by leukapheresis. To estimate repertoire size and how much clonotypes are shared between individuals, the study performed deep sequencing of blood TCR repertoires from about five healthy adults. Different laboratories and diverse techniques were used to prepare libraries and sequence TCR repertoires, to increase sequencing depth and limit assay-specific biases.

In the germline V gene, CDR1 corresponds to SNHLY and CDR2 to FYNNEI. For this chain, trimming is 2 bases at the V end and 0 bases at the J end, and the number of junction bases without a gene match is 6. Including cysteine and phenylalanine, the CDR3 has 17 amino acids. Solely the CDR3 DNA is kept, with 51 bases framed from the first base. TCR CDR3 regions were amplified from genomic DNA by multiplex PCR using the deep immunoSEQ assay. Genomic DNA extracted from each cell subset was distributed evenly over all wells of several immunoSEQ 96-well plates, and each plate served as one replicate. Each replicate PCR for sorted subsets received around 200 ng genomic DNA, equal to tens of thousands of T cell genomes. The purified libraries were quantified using a Qubit 3.0 fluorometer, sized with a Bioanalyzer 2100, and then quantified again using the KAPA Library Quantification kit. Every immunoSEQ 96-well plate was sequenced on a separate single-read 150-cycle Illumina NextSeq 550 flow cell. Under the source paper's analysis protocol: Because only junctional sequences without quality scores were contained in the immunoSEQ output, filtering matching that applied to full-length reads could not be performed. Sequences were annotated with PyIR, a Python wrapper for IgBLAST v1.9, and V/J genes and CDR3 were assigned using IMGT germline references. Reads with weak V/J assignments (E-value above 1e-6), missing CDR3, stop codons, out-of-frame junctions, or ambiguous translated residues were removed. A V3J clonotype was defined by an identical inferred V gene, J gene, and CDR3 amino acid sequence. Percentage overlap between repertoires was calculated by dividing the number of shared unique clonotypes by the size of the smaller repertoire. Repertoire richness was assessed with RTK rarefaction, the Chao1 estimator, and Recon v2.1 estimates of unobserved clonotypes. OLGA was used to compute generation probabilities for all TCRbeta clonotypes that the gDNA method yielded from a handful of donors. TCRdb took over this immuneACCESS table, retaining in-frame rearrangements with V and J assigned. Such tables are incomplete; in checked studies, under half of the missing clones stem from an unresolved V gene, and the remainder is unexplained. That table supplies the V and J calls and clone size; D and trimming were determined from the DNA. Counted in this sample were roughly 650,000 clones; about 96% of them appeared once. 0.11% of the sample goes to the ten largest clones.

For the CD8 naive samples, CD45RO-negative cells were positively selected for CCR7, yielding a CD45RA+CCR7+ population from which TemRA cells were excluded. The donors were healthy, HIV-negative adults with no recently reported acute infections or vaccinations. All donors were Caucasian adults living in Nashville, Tennessee, USA. After blood collection by leukapheresis, PBMCs were isolated using Ficoll-Histopaque density gradient centrifugation and then cryopreserved in the vapor phase of liquid nitrogen. Analytical flow cytometry was used to check the purity and quantity of every magnetically sorted T cell population. Each sorted fraction had its genomic DNA isolated and then quantified by UV absorbance on a Nanodrop 2000c. The paper as a whole reports these results and caveats: Sampling was restricted to blood, and TCR repertoires in tissues likely differ from the TCR repertoires found in blood. Even with the large sequencing depth, rarefaction of the sorted-subset datasets indicated that sequencing was incomplete. Naive subsets generally had larger estimated clonotype richness than memory subsets. The genetic and exposure-history diversity represented was limited by the small number of donors. Higher generation probabilities were observed for clonotypes shared by all four sorted-subset donors than for non-shared clonotypes. When a few donors were compared, the shared fraction of clonotypes was about 5.5% for naive CD4, 3.5% for naive CD8, more than 2% for memory CD4, and less than 0.45% for memory CD8. Based on pairwise subsampling, the degree of clonotype sharing among donors was expected to be affected by sequencing depth.

The receptor chain draws on TRBV2 and TRBJ2-2; TRBD1 lines up with 7 middle nucleotides. This receptor was identified in a woman under 40 in good health. Material: naive CD8+ T cells sorted from blood. The meaning of the sample's cell subset or site label: CD45RA+CCR7+. The nucleotides are TGTGCCAGCAGTGAAAGAGGGACAGCCTCGAACACCGGGGAGCTGTTTTTT. Translated, this gives CASSERGTASNTGELFF.